Listed below are T cell receptor beta chains from one sample, sequenced in a study of shared clonotypes between healthy human individuals. Profiled with immunoSEQ multiplex PCR; TCRdb holds only in-frame clones, not every one. The top ten hold roughly 1.7% of the sample, which has around 1.9 million clones, roughly 91% seen once. Material: naive CD8+ T cells from PBMCs. The receptor set was obtained from a man between 18 and 29 years old in good health. Some clones in this sample may be carry-over from other donors' samples. Both conserved end residues are part of each CDR3. D genes are given only for firm matches. Clone sizes are given selectively: once, few, many, or a class where the clone is expanded.

j_call d_call clone_size v_call cdr3_nt cdr3_aa
TRBJ2-1 TRBD2 - TRBV28 TGTGCCAGCATCAAGGGACTAGCGAGTTTCAATGAGCAGTTCTTC CASIKGLASFNEQFF
TRBJ1-1 TRBD1 - TRBV6-5 TGTGCCAGCAGTTACCCGGACAGGAAAACTGAAGCTTTCTTT CASSYPDRKTEAFF
TRBJ1-2 TRBD1 - TRBV29-1 TGCAGCGTTCCGGGACAGGCTAACTATGGCTACACCTTC CSVPGQANYGYTF
TRBJ2-3 TRBD1 - TRBV27 TGTGCCAGCAGTGGGACAGGTTTGGATACGCAGTATTTT CASSGTGLDTQYF
TRBJ1-1 - - TRBV27 TGTGCCAGCAGTCCGTGGAGGCCTGGGGAAGCTTTCTTT CASSPWRPGEAFF
TRBJ1-2 - - TRBV9 TGTGCCAGCAGCGTATCCGGGGACAAGCACCGCGAGCCATATGGCTACACCTTC CASSVSGDKHREPYGYTF
TRBJ1-1 TRBD1 - TRBV15 TGTGCCACCAGCGGGAGACAGGGGCGGCCCCAGCAGGAAGCTTTCTTT CATSGRQGRPQQEAFF
TRBJ2-1 - - TRBV28 TGTGCCAGCAGTCTGAGGGGGGGGCCCAATGAGCAGTTCTTC CASSLRGGPNEQFF
TRBJ2-1 - - TRBV10-1 TGCGCCAGCAGTGAGAAGGAGCTCAAATCCTACAATGAGCAGTTCTTC CASSEKELKSYNEQFF
TRBJ2-7 - - TRBV7-9 TGTGCCAGCAGCTTAGCTGGGCCCTCCCACGAGCAGTACTTC CASSLAGPSHEQYF
TRBJ2-1 - - TRBV6-1 TGTGCCTTACTTGCTGGCTCCTACAATGAGCAGTTCTTC CALLAGSYNEQFF
TRBJ2-7 TRBD2 - TRBV28 TGTGCCAGCAGTCATCACGGGACTAGCGGATACGAGCAGTACTTC CASSHHGTSGYEQYF
TRBJ1-4 - - TRBV2 TGTGCCAGCAGGGATAAGCCGGTACATGAAAAACTGTTTTTT CASRDKPVHEKLFF
TRBJ1-5 - - TRBV4-1 TGCGCCAGCAGCCAAGATCCATTGTCCGTGTTCAGCAATCAGCCCCAGCATTTT CASSQDPLSVFSNQPQHF
TRBJ2-7 - - TRBV27 TGTGCCAGCGGAACAGGGATTAAGTCCTACGAGCAGTACTTC CASGTGIKSYEQYF
TRBJ2-7 TRBD2 - TRBV19 TGTGCCAGTAATTCCAGGGAGGGCTCCTACGAGCAGTACTTC CASNSREGSYEQYF
TRBJ2-5 TRBD1 - TRBV27 TGTGCCAGCAGTTACAGGGGCGCGGAGACCCAGTACTTC CASSYRGAETQYF
TRBJ2-1 - - TRBV6-1 TGTGCCAGCGGCCCGGCCACAAGCTCCTACAATGAGCAGTTCTTC CASGPATSSYNEQFF
TRBJ1-1 - - TRBV28 TGTGCCAGCACCGGGCCCACAGTTTGGAACACTGAAGCTTTCTTT CASTGPTVWNTEAFF
TRBJ2-3 - - TRBV9 TGTGCCAGCAGTGGGGCCCGGAGGGGAACAGATACGCAGTATTTT CASSGARRGTDTQYF
TRBJ2-7 - - TRBV4-1 TGCGCCAGCAGCCAAGACTGGGGGCCCTACGAGCAGTACTTC CASSQDWGPYEQYF
TRBJ2-7 - - TRBV5-1 TGCGCCAGCAGCTTGGAAGGGGCTTTGCCCTACGAGCAGTACTTC CASSLEGALPYEQYF
TRBJ2-2 - - TRBV11-2 TGTGCCAGCAGCTTAGTTTCGGGACCGAACACCGGGGAGCTGTTTTTT CASSLVSGPNTGELFF
TRBJ1-4 TRBD1 - TRBV9 TGTGCCAGCAGCCCTCAAACGGACAGGGCAAATGAAAAACTGTTTTTT CASSPQTDRANEKLFF
TRBJ2-7 TRBD2 - TRBV27 TGTGCCAGCAGTCCCGACGTGGCGGGAGGCCTTTTCTACTACGAGCAGTACTTC CASSPDVAGGLFYYEQYF
TRBJ2-3 - - TRBV9 TGTGCCAGCAGCGACGAACCCGGCACAGATACGCAGTATTTT CASSDEPGTDTQYF
TRBJ2-7 - once TRBV9 TGTGCCAGCAGCGGAAAGGACGGCTACGAGCAGTACTTC CASSGKDGYEQYF
TRBJ1-2 TRBD1 - TRBV7-9 TGTGCCAGCAGCCTCGGGACAGCGGGGGTCTATGGCTACACCTTC CASSLGTAGVYGYTF
TRBJ2-7 - - TRBV4-2 TGTGCCAGCAGCCAAGGGTACGGGAGAAGGTATGAGCAGTACTTC CASSQGYGRRYEQYF
TRBJ2-1 - - TRBV9 TGTGCCAGCAGCGTAGGGGATAATGAGCAGTTCTTC CASSVGDNEQFF
TRBJ2-7 - once TRBV27 TGTGCCAGCAGTTTAGGAGGCTGGGGCGACGAGCAGTACTTC CASSLGGWGDEQYF
TRBJ2-7 TRBD1 - TRBV4-1 TGCGCCAGCAGCCAAGTTCCGGGACAGGGCTACGAGCAGTACTTC CASSQVPGQGYEQYF
TRBJ1-1 - - TRBV30 TGTGCCTGGAGTACAGGGAGGCGCTCTGAAGCTTTCTTT CAWSTGRRSEAFF
TRBJ2-3 - - TRBV28 TGTGCCAGCAGTTTATACCGACTAATAGATACGCAGTATTTT CASSLYRLIDTQYF
TRBJ1-1 - - TRBV7-8 TGTGCCAGCAGCTTAGCCCCAGGGGTATGGACTGAAGCTTTCTTT CASSLAPGVWTEAFF
TRBJ2-7 - - TRBV2 TGTGCCAGCAGTGAGCTCACCTTCGGATACGAGCAGTACTTC CASSELTFGYEQYF
TRBJ1-4 - - TRBV13 TGTGCCAGCAGCTCAGGGGACCTGAGGCACGAAAAACTGTTTTTT CASSSGDLRHEKLFF
TRBJ1-1 - - TRBV19 TGTGCCCCCAAACAGGGAAGGGTTGGCACTGAAGCTTTCTTT CAPKQGRVGTEAFF
TRBJ1-1 - - TRBV13 TGTGCCAGCAGTTCTCCCGGGCGAGGGGCGACTGAAGCTTTCTTT CASSSPGRGATEAFF
TRBJ1-1 - - TRBV7-3 TGTGCCAGCAGCGAGGGGTTGAACACTGAAGCTTTCTTT CASSEGLNTEAFF
TRBJ2-3 TRBD2 - TRBV27 TGTGCCAGCAGTTTTGCTCGGGGGGCAGATACGCAGTATTTT CASSFARGADTQYF
TRBJ2-3 TRBD2 - TRBV6-4 TGTGCCAGCATCCTCGAGGGACTAGCGGCCGCAAATACGCAGTATTTT CASILEGLAAANTQYF
TRBJ2-7 - - TRBV27 TGTGCCAGCAGTTTAGGTTATGGAATCAGGGAGTTCGCCGAGCAGTACTTC CASSLGYGIREFAEQYF
TRBJ1-1 - few TRBV5-1 TGCGCCAGCAGGAGGGTAGGGATGAACACTGAAGCTTTCTTT CASRRVGMNTEAFF
TRBJ2-3 - - TRBV9 TGTGCCAGCAGCTTAAGGCCTACTACACTTAGGCCTAATACGCAGTATTTT CASSLRPTTLRPNTQYF
TRBJ2-2 - - TRBV9 TGTGCCAGCAGCGACGAGGCCGGGGAGCTGTTTTTT CASSDEAGELFF
TRBJ2-1 - - TRBV11-2 TGTGCCAGCAGTCGACTAGGTTCGAATCCTTACAATGAGCAGTTCTTC CASSRLGSNPYNEQFF
TRBJ2-7 - - TRBV13 TGTGCCAGCAGCTCGGCTCTGCAAGGCGAGCAGTACTTC CASSSALQGEQYF
TRBJ2-7 - - TRBV11-2 TGTGCCAGCAGCTTAGCGAGGAGCTCCTACGAGCAGTACTTC CASSLARSSYEQYF
TRBJ2-7 - - TRBV27 TGTGCCAGCAGTTTAGCAGGGGCATTCTACGAGCAGTACTTC CASSLAGAFYEQYF